Presented here are 23 T cell receptor beta chains from one specimen sequenced in a study of T cell repertoires in cytomegalovirus infection. TCRdb reprocessed the reads with MiXCR, giving one entry per CDR3 protein. The sample holds approximately 70,000 distinct CDR3 sequences; under 5% are singletons and the top ten take less than 25%. Sequencing was done on a sample of PBMCs. All receptors come from a human donor in good health (CMV status not recorded). Some clones in this sample may be carry-over from other donors' samples.

In this sample, this clonotype turned up many times. The chain carries TRBV19 and TRBJ2-7; D possibly uses TRBD1 or TRBD2 (6 bases each). With 1 base removed from V and 0 bases from J, the gap between germline ends came to 31 bases. The germline gives CDR1 LNHDA, CDR2 SQIVND (reference sequence). The CDR3 runs to 22 residues. The CDR3 protein is CASSIGPLRGASRALSSYEQYF. In DNA, the CDR3 is TGTGCCAGTAGTATAGGCCCCCTTAGGGGGGCCTCAAGGGCCCTTAGCTCCTACGAGCAGTACTTC.

This clonotype was recorded at least ten times. The chain employs TRBV7-2 and TRBJ2-7; D perhaps matches TRBD1 (5 bases). The germline CDR1 and CDR2 sequences are SGHTA and FQGNSA. Trimming removed 1 base from V and 2 bases from J, with 12 bases in between. This CDR3 is 15 amino acids long. Written as DNA, the CDR3 is TGTGCCAGCAGCTTAGGCATAGGGGCGACCTACGAGCAGTACTTC. This gives the protein CASSLGIGATYEQYF.

This clonotype was seen many times. This chain connects TRBV7-2 to TRBJ1-4; D is unclear. The CDR3 contains 13 residues. V lost 1 base and J 8 bases, leaving 8 bases between the germline ends. The V gene's germline CDR1 is SGHTA and CDR2 FQGNSA. CDR3 loop: CASSLVGGEKLFF. For the CDR3, the DNA is TGTGCCAGCAGCTTAGTGGGTGGAGAAAAACTGTTTTTT.

This clonotype was seen ten or more times. This rearrangement joins TRBV7-2 to TRBJ1-2, with D uncertain. The germline V gene has CDR1 SGHTA and CDR2 FQGNSA. V dropped 3 bases and J dropped 8 bases, with 19 bases sitting between them. The CDR3 covers 15 residues. DNA for the CDR3: TGTGCCAGCAGCTTCACCCCGGATGATATAAACGGCTACACCTTC. Translated, it gives CASSFTPDDINGYTF. Based on the CDR3 plus reference TRBV7-2 and TRBJ1-2, the full variable domain is GAGVSQSPSNKVTEKGKDVELRCDPISGHTALYWYRQSLGQGLEFLIYFQGNSAPDKSGLPSDRFSAERTGGSVSTLTIQRTQQEDSAVYLCASSFTPDDINGYTFGSGTRLTVV.

This clonotype appeared many times. This sequence joins TRBV7-8 and TRBJ2-3, with D perhaps TRBD2 (6 bases). The CDR3 runs 13 residues. Looked up from germline, CDR1 is SGHVS and CDR2 is FQNEAQ. The V gene lost 5 bases and the J gene lost 2 bases, with 8 bases spanning the gap. Written as DNA, the CDR3 is TGTGCCAGCAGCACGGGGGTCACAGATACGCAGTATTTT. As protein: CASSTGVTDTQYF.

At least ten counts were recorded for this clonotype. The chain links TRBV5-1 to TRBJ1-6; tentatively, D is TRBD1 (5 bases). CDR1 is SGHRS and CDR2 is YFSETQ in the germline V gene. This CDR3 region has 14 residues. Between the trimmed V and J ends, which lost 0 bases and 8 bases, there was a span of 9 bases. In DNA, the CDR3 is TGCGCCAGCAGCTTGGATGGGGGGGATTCACCCCTCCACTTT. Amino acids: CASSLDGGDSPLHF.

This clonotype was observed many times. This chain connects TRBV7-2 to TRBJ2-7; 8 bases agree with TRBD1. There are 17 residues in the CDR3. The J segment lost 1 base and the V segment lost 0 bases, leaving 8 bases of the junction unmatched. Germline CDR1 and CDR2: SGHTA and FQGNSA. The CDR3 DNA sequence: TGTGCCAGCAGCTTAGCGAGGCAGGGGGCTTTTTCCTACGAGCAGTACTTC. Translation gives CASSLARQGAFSYEQYF.

This clonotype showed up many times. V and J are TRBV7-2 and TRBJ1-1; perhaps TRBD1 as D (5 bases). The germline CDR1 and CDR2 sequences are SGHTA and FQGNSA. CDR3 length: 14 amino acids. V lost 2 bases and J 11 bases, leaving 18 bases between the germline ends. In nucleotides, the CDR3 is TGTGCCAGCAGCTTACCCCTAGGGGCGACGTATGCTTTCTTT. Translating it yields CASSLPLGATYAFF.

This clonotype occurred many times. The J gene is TRBJ1-1, the V gene TRBV7-9, with D uncertain. Germline loops: CDR1 SEHNR, CDR2 FQNEAQ (reference sequence). V shed 4 bases and J shed 1 base, with 19 bases lying between them. This CDR3 has 17 residues. The CDR3 region has the DNA TGTGCCAGCAGCTCGTACCGCTCGGCGTGGGCGAACACTGAAGCTTTCTTT. As protein: CASSSYRSAWANTEAFF. The full variable domain, its missing parts supplied by reference TRBV7-9 and TRBJ1-1, is DTGVSQNPRHKITKRGQNVTFRCDPISEHNRLYWYRQTLGQGPEFLTYFQNEAQLEKSRLLSDRFSAERPKGSFSTLEIQRTEQGDSAMYLCASSSYRSAWANTEAFFGQGTRLTVV.

Only a few counts were recorded for this clonotype. The chain joins TRBV15 to TRBJ1-5; D possibly corresponds to TRBD1 (5 bases). V dropped 3 bases and J dropped 0 bases, with 12 bases sitting between them. The CDR3 loop spans 16 amino acids. Germline CDR1 LNHNV, CDR2 YYDKDF (reference sequence). This chain's CDR3 is CATSRRTPVSNQPQHF. The CDR3 nucleotides are TGTGCCACCAGCAGGCGGACACCGGTTAGCAATCAGCCCCAGCATTTT.

This clonotype was seen a few times. The chain links TRBV7-2 to TRBJ2-3; 11 bases fit TRBD2. The CDR3 length is 17 residues. The germline CDR1 and CDR2 sequences are SGHTA and FQGNSA. Trimming cost V 5 bases and J 6 bases; bases outside gene matches: 13. As DNA, the CDR3 is TGTGCCAGCAGCCCCCAAGGCGGACTAGCGGGTCGGGATACGCAGTATTTT. Translating it yields CASSPQGGLAGRDTQYF.

This clonotype was counted many times. The genes are TRBV5-6 and TRBJ2-7; 16 bases agree with TRBD2. Germline V gives CDR1 SGHDT, CDR2 YYEEEE. The CDR3 consists of 17 residues. Trimming cost V 4 bases and J 4 bases; bases outside gene matches: 8. In nucleotides, the CDR3 is TGTGCCAGCAGCCCTCCGGGACTAGCGGGAGGGCCGTACGAGCAGTACTTC. Translated, it gives CASSPPGLAGGPYEQYF. The full variable domain, rest sourced from reference TRBV5-6 and TRBJ2-7, is DAGVTQSPTHLIKTRGQQVTLRCSPKSGHDTVSWYQQALGQGPQFIFQYYEEEERQRGNFPDRFSGHQFPNYSSELNVNALLLGDSALYLCASSPPGLAGGPYEQYFGPGTRLTVT.

This clonotype showed up many times. The chain combines TRBV7-8 with TRBJ2-5, with 7 bases lining up with TRBD2. CDR3 size: 15 residues. In germline, CDR1 is SGHVS, CDR2 FQNEAQ. V trimming: 1 base; J trimming: 0 bases; junction bases outside the gene matches: 2. The CDR3 DNA sequence: TGTGCCAGCAGCTTAGGAGCGGGGTACCAAGAGACCCAGTACTTC. Its protein product is CASSLGAGYQETQYF.

This clonotype was observed at least ten times. The genes are TRBV12-3 or TRBV12-4 and TRBJ2-1; maybe TRBD1 (5 bases). The CDR3 length is 15 residues. V lost 6 bases, J lost 6 bases, and 18 bases lay in between. CDR3 protein: CASRSGLLGGNEQFF. CDR3 DNA: TGTGCCAGCAGATCAGGGTTATTAGGTGGCAATGAGCAGTTCTTC.

This clonotype was detected many times. The V and J genes are TRBV7-2 and TRBJ2-7, with 10 bases fitting TRBD2. This CDR3 comprises 15 residues. The germline V gene has CDR1 SGHTA and CDR2 FQGNSA. With 2 bases clipped from V and 4 bases from J, the junction kept 5 bases outside the gene matches. The CDR3 spells CASSLQAGGVYEQYF. CDR3 bases: TGTGCCAGCAGCTTACAAGCGGGAGGGGTATACGAGCAGTACTTC.

There are many counts of this clonotype. The chain employs TRBV6-2 or TRBV6-3 and TRBJ2-1; 8 bases match TRBD1. Per the germline V gene, CDR1 is MNHEY and CDR2 is SVGEGT. The CDR3 contains 14 residues. V was pared by 6 bases and J by 7 bases, with 8 bases of the junction left unmatched. CDR3 nucleotide sequence: TGTGCCAGCAGCCGAGTCCAGGGGGCTAATGAGCAGTTCTTC. Translated, it gives CASSRVQGANEQFF.

This clonotype was counted at least ten times. This chain joins TRBV3-1 and TRBJ2-5; TRBD2 might be the D (6 bases). The V end was cut by 10 bases, the J end by 5 bases, with 11 bases between. From germline, CDR1 is LGHDT and CDR2 YNNKEL (reference sequence). The CDR3 consists of 11 residues. The CDR3 DNA reads TGTGCCACCGGGAGTGGGGAGACCCAGTACTTC. Translation: CATGSGETQYF.

This clonotype appeared a few times. V gene TRBV28 combines with J gene TRBJ2-6; unclear D gene. The V gene lost 7 bases and the J gene lost 0 bases, with 7 bases spanning the gap. This CDR3 has 14 residues. Germline-derived CDR1 and CDR2 are MDHEN and SYDVKM. CDR3 amino acids: CASNVNSGANVLTF. CDR3 bases: TGTGCCAGCAATGTGAACTCTGGGGCCAACGTCCTGACTTTC.

This clonotype appeared many times. J is TRBJ1-1 and V is TRBV7-2, with D hard to call. V was clipped by 4 bases and J by 5 bases, with 14 bases between them. CDR1 and CDR2 from the germline V gene are SGHTA and FQGNSA. The CDR3 has 14 amino acids. This chain's CDR3 is CASSSQRWGTEAFF. CDR3 nucleotide sequence: TGTGCCAGCAGCTCCCAGAGGTGGGGAACTGAAGCTTTCTTT.

At least ten counts were recorded for this clonotype. The rearrangement links TRBV7-2 to TRBJ2-5, with TRBD1 as a possible D gene (6 bases). Trimming took off 5 bases at V and 1 base at J, with 11 bases between the two ends. Germline V gene sequence: CDR1 SGHTA, CDR2 FQGNSA. There are 14 residues in the CDR3. The CDR3: CASSPQGTQETQYF. Here the CDR3 DNA reads TGTGCCAGCAGCCCCCAGGGGACCCAAGAGACCCAGTACTTC.

This clonotype came up many times. The rearrangement links TRBV7-8 to TRBJ2-1; D unclear. This CDR3 spans 15 amino acids. CDR1 is SGHVS and CDR2 is FQNEAQ in the germline V gene. Trimming cost V 5 bases and J 0 bases, with 11 bases left between them. The CDR3 protein is CASSQVGISYNEQFF. As DNA, the CDR3 is TGTGCCAGCAGCCAGGTGGGGATCTCCTACAATGAGCAGTTCTTC.

On this clonotype itself: A single base separates this from a much larger clone, so it may be a read error. This chain links TRBV5-6 with TRBJ2-3; 8 bases are shared with TRBD1. CDR3 size: 15 residues. Trimming removed 4 bases from V and 4 bases from J; junction bases left unmatched: 8. Germline CDR1 is SGHDT and CDR2 is YYEEEE. DNA of the CDR3: TGTGCCAGCAGCGTGACAGGGGCCGGGGCAGATACGCAGTATTTT. It specifies CASSVTGAGADTQYF.

This clonotype occurred a few times. CDR3 region: CASSYQSSGAYNEQFF. In DNA, the CDR3 is TGTGCCAGCAGCTACCAATCTAGCGGGGCCTACAATGAGCAGTTCTTC. The chain has TRBV7-2 and TRBJ2-1, with 9 bases that match TRBD2. The CDR3 is 16 amino acids. Germline CDR1 reads SGHTA; CDR2 reads FQGNSA. V was clipped by 4 bases and J by 2 bases; unmatched bases: 6.